The 8 T cell receptor beta chains below come from one sample, sequenced in a study of ipilimumab plus nivolumab after autologous stem cell transplantation. Produced via immunoSEQ multiplex PCR; TCRdb's table is partial and in-frame only. The sample carries 15,000 to 20,000 clones, roughly 77% recorded once. Sequences were derived from PBMCs, sampled in a trial of ipilimumab plus nivolumab as post-transplant consolidation. The receptors shown here come from a male donor with diffuse large B-cell lymphoma.

The rearrangement joins TRBV9 to TRBJ2-5; 9 positions match TRBD1. Looked up from germline, CDR1 is SGDLS and CDR2 is YYNGEE. The J segment lost 4 bases and the V segment lost 3 bases, leaving 7 bases of the junction unmatched. The CDR3 runs to 15 residues. CDR3 coding DNA: TGTGCCAGCAGCGCCGGGACAGGGATGGCAGAGACCCAGTACTTC. Protein sequence: CASSAGTGMAETQYF. Full variable domain (missing parts from reference TRBV9 and TRBJ2-5): DSGVTQTPKHLITATGQRVTLRCSPRSGDLSVYWYQQSLDQGLQFLIQYYNGEERAKGNILERFSAQQFPDLHSELNLSSLELGDSALYFCASSAGTGMAETQYFGPGTRLLVL.

V is TRBV13 and J is TRBJ2-2; 7 nucleotides line up with TRBD2. The CDR3 has 15 amino acids. V shed 3 bases, J shed 2 bases, and the junction held 3 bases outside the gene matches. Germline V gene lookup returns CDR1 PRHDT and CDR2 FYEKMQ (reference sequence). The DNA of the CDR3 is TGTGCCAGCAGCTTCCGGGACTACAACACCGGGGAGCTGTTTTTT. Amino acid sequence: CASSFRDYNTGELFF.

This clone was counted a few times. The chain uses TRBV18 and TRBJ2-7; D is possibly TRBD1 (5 bases). Germline CDR1 reads KGHSH; CDR2 reads LQKENI. V was trimmed by 2 bases and J by 4 bases, leaving 9 bases between them. The CDR3 has 13 residues. The CDR3 is CASSPIAGYEQYF. CDR3 nucleotides: TGTGCCAGCTCACCAATTGCAGGGTACGAGCAGTACTTC.

V and J are TRBV9 and TRBJ1-6; 7 bases line up with TRBD1. The V segment lost 4 bases and the J segment 7 bases; nucleotides outside the gene matches: 8. From germline, CDR1 is SGDLS and CDR2 YYNGEE. This CDR3 has 15 amino acids. CDR3 amino acids: CASSLGQVQNSPLHF. For the CDR3, the DNA is TGTGCCAGCAGCCTTGGACAGGTTCAGAATTCACCCCTCCACTTT.

The table lists this clone with a count of one. This chain links TRBV7-2 with TRBJ2-5; 10 bases line up with TRBD1. The CDR3 consists of 15 residues. The germline CDR1 and CDR2 sequences are SGHTA and FQGNSA. V lost 3 bases and J lost 4; bases outside the gene matches: 5. CDR3 bases: TGTGCCAGCAGCTTGACCGGGACAGGGGTAGAGACCCAGTACTTC. Protein sequence: CASSLTGTGVETQYF.

The chain has TRBV6-8 and TRBJ1-2; D is unresolved. The CDR3 has 10 residues. CDR1 is MNHGY, CDR2 SAAAGT, per germline. V lost 9 bases and J 8 bases, leaving 10 bases between the germline ends. CDR3 loop: CARGGKGYTF. As DNA, the CDR3 is TGTGCCAGAGGCGGGAAAGGCTACACCTTC.

V is TRBV5-1 and J is TRBJ2-7; TRBD1 matches at 9 bases. V lost 2 bases to trimming and J lost 4 bases; unmatched junction nucleotides: 4. Per germline, CDR1 SGHRS and CDR2 YFSETQ. CDR3 size: 14 residues. The CDR3 protein is CASSFGTGIYEQYF. DNA of the CDR3: TGCGCCAGCAGCTTCGGGACAGGGATTTACGAGCAGTACTTC.

The rearrangement links TRBV29-1 to TRBJ2-3; D assignment may be TRBD1 or TRBD2 (5 bases each). This CDR3 spans 14 amino acids. V was trimmed by 7 bases and J by 3 bases, leaving 17 bases between them. Germline values: CDR1 SQVTM, CDR2 ANQGSEA. CDR3 sequence (DNA): TGCAGCGCCTGCTTCGAGGGGAAGACAGATACGCAGTATTTT. Its translation: CSACFEGKTDTQYF.